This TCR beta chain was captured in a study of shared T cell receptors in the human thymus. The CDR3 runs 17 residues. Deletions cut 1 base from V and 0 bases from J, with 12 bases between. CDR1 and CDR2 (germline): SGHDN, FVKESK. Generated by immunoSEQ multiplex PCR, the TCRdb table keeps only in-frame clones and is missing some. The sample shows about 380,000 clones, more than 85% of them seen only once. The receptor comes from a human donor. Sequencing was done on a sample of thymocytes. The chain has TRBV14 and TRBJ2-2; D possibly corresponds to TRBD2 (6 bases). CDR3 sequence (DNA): TGTGCCAGCAGCCAAGGGAGGGCACGCTCGAACACCGGGGAGCTGTTTTTT. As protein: CASSQGRARSNTGELFF. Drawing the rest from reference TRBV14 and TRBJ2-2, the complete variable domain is EAGVTQFPSHSVIEKGQTVTLRCDPISGHDNLYWYRRVMGKEIKFLLHFVKESKQDESGMPNNRFLAERTGGTYSTLKVQPAELEDSGVYFCASSQGRARSNTGELFFGEGSRLTVL.